This T cell receptor beta chain derives from a study of T cell responses to AZD1222 COVID-19 vaccine. With respect to this clone: What it binds is not known.

The CDR3 spans 14 residues. The germline V gene has CDR1 SGHTA and CDR2 FQGTGA. The V segment lost 2 bases and the J segment 3 bases; nucleotides outside the gene matches: 3. Findings and caveats of the study: Baseline testing showed seropositivity in only five or six AZD1222 recipients. Repertoire collection took place solely once the T cell response had peaked. Among vaccine-associated CD4 TCRs, coverage spanned spike, with dominance at 160-218 and 743-854. Close to half of all spike-specific TCRs reportedly target regions of the variants that are unmutated.

Method: immunoSEQ multiplex PCR; TCRdb's copy keeps in-frame clones and lacks some. The table has 180,000 or so clones, 70% to 90% seen once. The source material was peripheral blood, sampled on day 0 of AZD1222 vaccination. The rearrangement joins TRBV7-3 to TRBJ1-2; 7 nucleotides match TRBD1. This clonotype was obtained from an adult in good health. CDR3 in DNA: TGTGCCAGCAGCTTAGACAGGGTTGACTATGGCTACACCTTC. Translating it yields CASSLDRVDYGYTF. The entire variable domain, with the rest obtained from reference TRBV7-3 and TRBJ1-2, is as follows: GAGVSQTPSNKVTEKGKYVELRCDPISGHTALYWYRQSLGQGPEFLIYFQGTGAADDSGLPNDRFFAVRPEGSVSTLKIQRTERGDSAVYLCASSLDRVDYGYTFGSGTRLTVV.